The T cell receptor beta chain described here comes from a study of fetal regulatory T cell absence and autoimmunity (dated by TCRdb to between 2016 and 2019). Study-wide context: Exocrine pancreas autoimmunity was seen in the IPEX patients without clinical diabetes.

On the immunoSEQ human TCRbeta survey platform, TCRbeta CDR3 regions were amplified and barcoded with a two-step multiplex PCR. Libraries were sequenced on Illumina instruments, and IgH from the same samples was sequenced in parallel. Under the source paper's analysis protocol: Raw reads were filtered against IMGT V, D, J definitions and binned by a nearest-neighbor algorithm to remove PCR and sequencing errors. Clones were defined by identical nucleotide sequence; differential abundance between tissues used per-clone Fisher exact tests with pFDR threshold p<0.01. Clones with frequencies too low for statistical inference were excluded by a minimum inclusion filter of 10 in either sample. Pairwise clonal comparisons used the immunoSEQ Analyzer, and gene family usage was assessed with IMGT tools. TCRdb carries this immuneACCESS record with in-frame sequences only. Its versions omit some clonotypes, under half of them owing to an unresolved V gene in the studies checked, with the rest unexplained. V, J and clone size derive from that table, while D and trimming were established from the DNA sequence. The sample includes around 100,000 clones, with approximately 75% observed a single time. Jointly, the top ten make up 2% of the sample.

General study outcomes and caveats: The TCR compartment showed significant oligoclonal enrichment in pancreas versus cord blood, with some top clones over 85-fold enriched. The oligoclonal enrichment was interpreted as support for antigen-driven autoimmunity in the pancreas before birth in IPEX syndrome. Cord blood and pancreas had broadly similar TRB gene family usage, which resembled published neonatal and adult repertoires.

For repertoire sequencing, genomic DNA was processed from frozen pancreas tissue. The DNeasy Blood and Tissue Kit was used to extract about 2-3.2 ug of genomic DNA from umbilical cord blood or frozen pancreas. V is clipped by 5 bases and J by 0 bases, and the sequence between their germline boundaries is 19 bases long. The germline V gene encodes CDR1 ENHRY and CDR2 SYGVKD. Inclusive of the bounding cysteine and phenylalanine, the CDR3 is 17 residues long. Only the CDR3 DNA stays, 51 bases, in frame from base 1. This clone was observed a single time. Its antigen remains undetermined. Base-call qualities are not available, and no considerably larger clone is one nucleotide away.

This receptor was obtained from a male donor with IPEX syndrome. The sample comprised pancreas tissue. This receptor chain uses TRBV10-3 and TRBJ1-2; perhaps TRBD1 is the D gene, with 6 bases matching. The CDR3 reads CAISLVLTGTPNYGYTF. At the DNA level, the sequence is TGTGCCATCAGTCTAGTCCTGACAGGCACGCCTAACTATGGCTACACCTTC.